This T cell receptor (beta chain) was found in a study of graft-versus-host responses after intestinal transplantation. CDR1 and CDR2 from the germline V gene are MNHEY and SVGAGI. The CDR3 runs to 14 residues. The J segment lost 1 base and the V segment lost 2 bases, leaving 1 base of the junction unmatched. This table comes from immunoSEQ multiplex PCR, and its TCRdb copy is limited to in-frame clones, with some not included. The sample consists of tens of thousands of clones, roughly 90% of them appearing once. The TCR originated in a human patient who received an intestinal transplant, so some T cells may come from the graft donor. This material consisted of PBMCs, taken 98 days after intestinal transplantation. This chain uses TRBV6-5 with TRBJ2-5; 7 nucleotides align to TRBD1. Written as DNA, the CDR3 is TGTGCCAGCAGTTACAGGGGGCGCCAAGAGACCCAGTACTTC. This translates into CASSYRGRQETQYF.